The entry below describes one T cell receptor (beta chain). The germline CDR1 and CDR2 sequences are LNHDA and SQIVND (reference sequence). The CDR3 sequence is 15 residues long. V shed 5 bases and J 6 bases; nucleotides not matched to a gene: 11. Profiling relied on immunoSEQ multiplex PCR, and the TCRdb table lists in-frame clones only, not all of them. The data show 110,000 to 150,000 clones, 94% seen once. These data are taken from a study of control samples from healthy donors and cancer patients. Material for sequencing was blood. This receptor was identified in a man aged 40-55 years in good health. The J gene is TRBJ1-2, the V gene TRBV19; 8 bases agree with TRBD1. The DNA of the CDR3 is TGTGCCAGTAGTGTAACCCGGACAGGGTGGGATGGCTACACCTTC. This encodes CASSVTRTGWDGYTF.